This is a list of T cell receptor beta chains from one sample in a study of T cells in Graves' hyperthyroidism and ophthalmopathy. TCRdb processed the multiplex PCR reads anew with MiXCR; each CDR3 protein has one entry. The table records around 600,000 distinct CDR3 sequences, just under 45% of them present only once. Specimen: peripheral blood or thyroid tissue (not recorded which). The receptors derive from an adult man with Graves' disease, either hyperthyroidism or ophthalmopathy (not recorded which). The CDR3 runs from the conserved cysteine through the conserved F or W. The D gene is left open where the match is weak. Not all rows give a size; the values are once, few, many and, for expanded clones, a class.

clone_size j_call v_call d_call cdr3_nt cdr3_aa
many TRBJ1-1 TRBV29-1 TRBD1 TGCAGCGTCGACCTTTTGGGGAGGGGGCTACGAATGAACACTGAAGCTTTCTTT CSVDLLGRGLRMNTEAFF
- TRBJ1-5 TRBV24-1 - TGTGCCACCAGTGTGGGGGGCTATCAGCCCCAGCATTTT CATSVGGYQPQHF
few TRBJ1-6 TRBV5-1 - TGCGCCAGCAGCGTGAGTCCTGGGGGGGCTGATAATTCACCCCTCCACTTT CASSVSPGGADNSPLHF
few TRBJ1-2 TRBV2 - TGTGCCAGCAGTGAAGGGGTGAGGGGGAGTAATGGCTACACCTTC CASSEGVRGSNGYTF
many TRBJ1-6 TRBV10-3 - TGTGCCATCACCGGGACCCCGGGTTCACCCCTCCACTTT CAITGTPGSPLHF
few TRBJ1-6 TRBV19 - TGTGCCAGCCACTTCCGGGAGGATAATTCACCCCTCCACTTT CASHFREDNSPLHF
- TRBJ2-5 TRBV20-1 TRBD1 TGCAGTGCTAGAGATAACAGTTGGACAGGGGCAGAGACCCAGTACTTC CSARDNSWTGAETQYF
few TRBJ1-2 TRBV20-1 - TGCAGCCTATCACAGGGCGACTATGGCTACACCTTC CSLSQGDYGYTF
few TRBJ2-7 TRBV5-1 - TGCGCCAGCAGCATCGACAGCCAACAGACCTACGAGCAGTACTTC CASSIDSQQTYEQYF
once TRBJ2-5 TRBV5-1 TRBD2 TGTGCCAGCAGCCAAGAGGCCCTAGCGGGAGGTCAAGAGACCCAGTACTTC CASSQEALAGGQETQYF
many TRBJ2-5 TRBV7-2 - TGTGCCAGCAGCTTGAGGCAGAAGGAGACCCAGTACTTC CASSLRQKETQYF
- TRBJ1-1 TRBV6-1 TRBD1 TGTGCCAGCAGTGAAAGGGGGCGGAAGACTGAAGCTTTCTTT CASSERGRKTEAFF
- TRBJ1-1 TRBV9 - TGTGCCAGCAGCGGCCGGGGCAGCCTCATGAACACTGAAGCTTTCTTT CASSGRGSLMNTEAFF
few TRBJ1-3 TRBV14 - TGTGCCAGCAGCCAAGAGGGCGGTTTCGGCTCTGGAAACACCATATATTTT CASSQEGGFGSGNTIYF
- TRBJ1-6 TRBV5-8 TRBD1 TGTGCCAGCAGCCTGGACAGGGCTGGGGGTCCACCCCTCCACTTT CASSLDRAGGPPLHF
- TRBJ2-5 TRBV29-1 TRBD2 TGCAGCGTGCGACTAGCGGGAAACGAAGAGACCCAGTACTTC CSVRLAGNEETQYF
- TRBJ2-7 TRBV25-1 TRBD2 TGTGCCAGCAGTGCAAGACTAGCGGGAGAGTCCTACGAGCAGTATTTC CASSARLAGESYEQYF
- TRBJ2-7 TRBV29-1 TRBD1 TGCAGCGTTGAGATCCGGGACAGGGGGGACTACGAGCAGTACTTC CSVEIRDRGDYEQYF
few TRBJ2-7 TRBV20-1 TRBD1 TGCAGTGCTAGTGCGCAGGGGGCGACCTACGAGCAGTACTTC CSASAQGATYEQYF
many TRBJ1-5 TRBV24-1 - TGTGCCACCAGTGATGATAGCTTAGGGGTCGGACAGCCCCAGCATTTT CATSDDSLGVGQPQHF
many TRBJ2-5 TRBV19 - TGTGCCAGTAGCGAGACGATCCAAGAGACCCAGTACTTC CASSETIQETQYF
- TRBJ1-6 TRBV29-1 TRBD1 TGCAGCACCGACAGGGATAATTCACCCCTCCACTTT CSTDRDNSPLHF
few TRBJ1-5 TRBV10-2 - TGCGCCAGCAGTCCGGCCGGGGGGAGGTATAGCAATCAGCCCCAGCATTTT CASSPAGGRYSNQPQHF
many TRBJ1-1 TRBV12-3/TRBV12-4 - TGTGCCAGCAGTCTCCGGGCCCTGAACACTGAAGCTTTCTTT CASSLRALNTEAFF
many TRBJ1-2 TRBV25-1 - TGTGCCAGCAGTCCGCAGGGAGATCTCCGTTTCTTC CASSPQGDLRFF